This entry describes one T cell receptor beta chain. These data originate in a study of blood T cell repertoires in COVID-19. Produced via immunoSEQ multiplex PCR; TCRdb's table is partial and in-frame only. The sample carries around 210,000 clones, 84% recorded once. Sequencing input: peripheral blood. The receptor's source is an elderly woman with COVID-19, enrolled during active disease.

The CDR3 bases are TGCGCCAGCAGACTTGATCCGGGAGTTCTCACCTACGAGCAGTACTTC. Its protein product is CASRLDPGVLTYEQYF. V gene TRBV5-1 combines with J gene TRBJ2-7; maybe TRBD2 (6 bases). The CDR3 consists of 16 residues. Looked up from germline, CDR1 is SGHRS and CDR2 is YFSETQ. V gave up 5 bases and J gave up 2 bases, with 20 bases separating them.